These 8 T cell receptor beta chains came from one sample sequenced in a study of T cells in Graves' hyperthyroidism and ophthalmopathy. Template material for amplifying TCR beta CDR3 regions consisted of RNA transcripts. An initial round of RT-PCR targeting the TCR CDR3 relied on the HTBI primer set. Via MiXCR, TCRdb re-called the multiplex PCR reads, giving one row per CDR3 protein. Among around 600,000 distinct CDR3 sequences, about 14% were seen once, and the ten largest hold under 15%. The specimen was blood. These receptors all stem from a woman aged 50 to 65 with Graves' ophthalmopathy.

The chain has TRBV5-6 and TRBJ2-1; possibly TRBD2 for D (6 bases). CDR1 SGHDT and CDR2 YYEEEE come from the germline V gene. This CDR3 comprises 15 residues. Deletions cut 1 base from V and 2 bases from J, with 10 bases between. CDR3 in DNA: TGTGCCAGCAGCTTGAAGCGGGTAACCTACAATGAGCAGTTCTTC. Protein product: CASSLKRVTYNEQFF.

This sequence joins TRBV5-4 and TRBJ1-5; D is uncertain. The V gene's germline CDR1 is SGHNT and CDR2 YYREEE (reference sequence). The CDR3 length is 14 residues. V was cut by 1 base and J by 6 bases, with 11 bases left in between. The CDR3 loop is CASSLSGSTQPQHF. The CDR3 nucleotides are TGTGCCAGCAGCTTGTCCGGCAGTACTCAGCCCCAGCATTTT.

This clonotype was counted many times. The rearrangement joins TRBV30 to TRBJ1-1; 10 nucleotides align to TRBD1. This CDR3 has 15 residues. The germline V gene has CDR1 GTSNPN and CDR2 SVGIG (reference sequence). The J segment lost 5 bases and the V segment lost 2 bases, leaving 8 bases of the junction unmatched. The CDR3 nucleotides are TGTGCCTGGAGTCCCCGGACAGGGGGGGGGACTGAAGCTTTCTTT. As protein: CAWSPRTGGGTEAFF.

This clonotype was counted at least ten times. The CDR3 nucleotides are TGTGCCAGCAGCTACCAGACGACAATTGGCAGATCCTACAATGAGCAGTTCTTC. This codes for CASSYQTTIGRSYNEQFF. The V gene is TRBV7-2, the J gene TRBJ2-1; D is unclear. The V gene's germline CDR1 is SGHTA and CDR2 FQGNSA. This CDR3 region has 18 residues. Deletions cut 4 bases from V and 1 base from J, with 20 bases between.

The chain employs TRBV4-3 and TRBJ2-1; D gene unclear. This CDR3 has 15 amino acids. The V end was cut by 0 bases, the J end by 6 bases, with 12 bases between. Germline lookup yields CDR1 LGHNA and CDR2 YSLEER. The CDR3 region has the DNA TGCGCCAGCAGCCAAGATGAGGCAGGACCCAATGAGCAGTTCTTC. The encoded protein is CASSQDEAGPNEQFF.

The CDR3 sequence: CASSATLQARGEKLFF. The DNA for the CDR3 is TGTGCCAGCAGCGCAACGTTACAGGCGCGGGGTGAAAAACTGTTTTTT. The rearrangement joins TRBV9 to TRBJ1-4; TRBD1 might be the D (5 bases). Germline CDR1 is SGDLS and CDR2 is YYNGEE. Deletions cut 3 bases from V and 7 bases from J, with 19 bases between. The CDR3 loop spans 16 amino acids.

CDR3 residues: CASSQIGGCLYF. CDR3 nucleotides: TGTGCCAGCAGCCAAATAGGCGGCTGTCTGTACTTC. The chain links TRBV6-4 to TRBJ2-5; D uncertain. CDR1 and CDR2 (germline): MRHNA, SNTAGT. The CDR3 has 12 residues. Deletions cut 6 bases from V and 13 bases from J, with 18 bases between.

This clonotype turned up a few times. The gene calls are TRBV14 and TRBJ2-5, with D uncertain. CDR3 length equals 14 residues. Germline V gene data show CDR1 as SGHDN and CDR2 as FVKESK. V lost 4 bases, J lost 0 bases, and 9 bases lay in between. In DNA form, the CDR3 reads TGTGCCAGCAGCCGTTTGGGATACCAAGAGACCCAGTACTTC. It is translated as CASSRLGYQETQYF.